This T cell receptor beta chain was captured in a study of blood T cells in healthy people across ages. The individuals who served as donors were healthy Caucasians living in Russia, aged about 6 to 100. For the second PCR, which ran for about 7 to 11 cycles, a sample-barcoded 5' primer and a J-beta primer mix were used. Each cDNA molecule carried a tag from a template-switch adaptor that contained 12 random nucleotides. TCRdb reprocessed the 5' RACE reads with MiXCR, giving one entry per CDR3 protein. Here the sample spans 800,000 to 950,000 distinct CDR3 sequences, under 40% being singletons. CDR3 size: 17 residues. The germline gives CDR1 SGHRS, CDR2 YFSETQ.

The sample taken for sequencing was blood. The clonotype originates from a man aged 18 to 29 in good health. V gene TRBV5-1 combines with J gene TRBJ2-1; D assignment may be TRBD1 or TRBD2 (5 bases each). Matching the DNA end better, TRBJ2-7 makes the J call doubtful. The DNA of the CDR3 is TGCGCCAGCAGCTTGGCAGGGTCCGCGGGCTCCTACAATGAGCAGTACTTC. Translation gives CASSLAGSAGSYNEQYF.